A selection of T cell receptor beta chains follows, all from one sample in a study of cytomegalovirus exposure and HLA in healthy donors. Method: immunoSEQ multiplex PCR; TCRdb's copy keeps in-frame clones and lacks some. The data show tens of thousands of clones, with 90% to 95% seen just once and about 2.2% held by the top ten. What was sequenced was PBMCs. All receptors derive from a woman in her twenties or thirties in good health and CMV-seronegative. The conserved cysteine and the conserved F or W are not part of the CDR3 here. Each record gives: D gene, V gene, CDR3 protein. The D gene is left open where the match is weak.

D gene: -; V gene: TRBV11-3; CDR3 protein: ASSLGRLREKLF
D gene: TRBD2; V gene: TRBV5-4; CDR3 protein: ASSSAGGAETQY
D gene: TRBD1; V gene: TRBV19; CDR3 protein: ASSRDRSGEQY
D gene: TRBD1; V gene: TRBV6-6; CDR3 protein: ASSITGAELNEQF
D gene: TRBD2; V gene: TRBV30; CDR3 protein: AWRTLILAGKNTGELF
D gene: TRBD2; V gene: TRBV9; CDR3 protein: ASSVGGTRGVEQF
D gene: -; V gene: TRBV19; CDR3 protein: ASSYRENTEAF
D gene: -; V gene: TRBV30; CDR3 protein: AWSVPGKGYT
D gene: -; V gene: TRBV5-4; CDR3 protein: ASSLARTDGTEAF
D gene: -; V gene: TRBV27; CDR3 protein: ASNPPESTEAF
D gene: TRBD1; V gene: TRBV6-1; CDR3 protein: ASSGRTGLYEQY
D gene: -; V gene: TRBV11-1; CDR3 protein: ASSIKQTQY
D gene: -; V gene: TRBV7-2; CDR3 protein: ASSSTDRNTEAF
D gene: -; V gene: TRBV20-1; CDR3 protein: SASPSF
D gene: TRBD1; V gene: TRBV7-9; CDR3 protein: ASSEGQGIDTQY
D gene: -; V gene: TRBV10-2; CDR3 protein: ASSESVGFNYGYT
D gene: -; V gene: TRBV27; CDR3 protein: ASSLKPGQSGQPQH
D gene: -; V gene: TRBV10-1; CDR3 protein: ASRYIAVLAKNIQY
D gene: TRBD2; V gene: TRBV11-1; CDR3 protein: ASSPPRAGEQF
D gene: -; V gene: TRBV4-3; CDR3 protein: ASSQDLGGAPGQPQH
D gene: TRBD1; V gene: TRBV18; CDR3 protein: ASSPPNPGQGSSNEKLF
D gene: TRBD2; V gene: TRBV28; CDR3 protein: ASSLSGSDEQY
D gene: TRBD2; V gene: TRBV6-1; CDR3 protein: ASSKLAGGTDTQY
D gene: TRBD1; V gene: TRBV30; CDR3 protein: AWSIGQGVWQPQH
D gene: -; V gene: TRBV30; CDR3 protein: AWSPAAYYEQY
D gene: TRBD1; V gene: TRBV19; CDR3 protein: ASSTALGQGNYGYT
D gene: TRBD2; V gene: TRBV6-4; CDR3 protein: ASSAASGGLYEQY
D gene: TRBD2; V gene: TRBV4-3; CDR3 protein: ASSQDRETTSGSDRGTQY
D gene: -; V gene: TRBV16; CDR3 protein: ASSRSAGAKLF
D gene: -; V gene: TRBV5-6; CDR3 protein: ASSSYSYEQY
D gene: -; V gene: TRBV28; CDR3 protein: ASSQLNEQF
D gene: -; V gene: TRBV11-1; CDR3 protein: ASSLLWGGETQY
D gene: TRBD2; V gene: TRBV5-1; CDR3 protein: ASSLRSSGSRFHEQY
D gene: -; V gene: TRBV7-2; CDR3 protein: ASSLSGANNEQF
D gene: -; V gene: TRBV4-1; CDR3 protein: ASSSGIITLEQY
D gene: TRBD1; V gene: TRBV2; CDR3 protein: ASSETGISQPQH
D gene: TRBD2; V gene: TRBV5-4; CDR3 protein: ASSPGYSGRNTGELF
D gene: -; V gene: TRBV5-1; CDR3 protein: ASSSSWRLDENIQY
D gene: -; V gene: TRBV10-3; CDR3 protein: AIRGASNTEAF
D gene: -; V gene: TRBV6-1; CDR3 protein: ASEPHNEQF
D gene: -; V gene: TRBV6-6; CDR3 protein: ASSLRTDSYEQY
D gene: TRBD1; V gene: TRBV4-2; CDR3 protein: ASSQRRKGQGAQPQH
D gene: -; V gene: TRBV27; CDR3 protein: ASSFTPLDRQARYNEQF
D gene: TRBD2; V gene: TRBV5-5; CDR3 protein: ASNARGGQGREQY
D gene: TRBD2; V gene: TRBV18; CDR3 protein: ASSIAGDPADTQY
D gene: TRBD2; V gene: TRBV11-1; CDR3 protein: ASSPRLAGVFSADTQY
D gene: -; V gene: TRBV7-9; CDR3 protein: ASSLWVDSGETQY
D gene: -; V gene: TRBV5-5; CDR3 protein: ASSPERGGGKRGYT
D gene: TRBD2; V gene: TRBV6-4; CDR3 protein: ASSDSTSGKPGEQF
D gene: -; V gene: TRBV12-5; CDR3 protein: ASGSPAAF
D gene: -; V gene: TRBV7-9; CDR3 protein: ASSFRREVNNEQF